This entry features one TCR beta chain sequence. No cognate antigen has been identified for it. Base quality data are lacking; no much larger clone is found one base away. Sequences DFQATT (CDR1) and SNEGSKA (CDR2) are obtained from the germline V gene (reference sequence). Taken from cysteine to phenylalanine, the CDR3 has 15 residues. Just the 45-base CDR3 DNA is kept, in frame starting at base 1. From V the trimming removes 5 bases and from J it removes 7 bases, while the gene matches leave 13 bases of the junction unaccounted for. Systemically healthy Caucasian individuals from Russia, 39 in total and aged roughly 6 to 100 years, were included as donors. Around 10 milliliters of peripheral blood were collected from each donor into EDTA-treated Vacutainer tubes. PBMCs were isolated by Ficoll-Paque density-gradient centrifugation, with at least 6 million obtained per sample. Trizol reagent was used to extract total RNA from the PBMCs, yielding at least 5.5 micrograms per sample. Naive CD45RAhigh/CD27high T cell percentages were measured by flow cytometry on a PBMC aliquot from every donor.

The data derive from a study of blood T cells in healthy people across ages (dated by TCRdb to between 2014 and 2017). With regard to the full study: In model experiments, template switching captured about one uniquely barcoded TCR beta cDNA molecule for every two T cells. To track age-related changes in TCR beta repertoire diversity, the study relied on deep sequencing normalized with unique cDNA molecular identifiers. Donors were grouped into four age groups: young (average roughly 16 years), middle-aged (39), aged (about 60) and long-lived (about 89). Donors of different ages were randomly distributed across sequencing lanes to avoid experimental bias. The study analyzed two additional independent replicas of 1 million unique cDNA reads from the same blood draw for two donors, one aged 18 to 30 and one aged 80 or older.

The study at large found these results: Because the CMV infection status of the donors was unknown, age-related changes in expanded clonotypes may potentially have been confounded. Conclusive comparison of naive and antigen-experienced compartments was prevented by the profiling of bulk unsorted PBMCs. The long-lived group showed more naive CD4+ T cells, fewer expanded clones and increased TCR diversity than the aged group, suggesting age selection. The percentage of naive T cells measured by flow cytometry correlated strongly with observed TCR beta diversity. Total diversity estimates from one million sequenced T cells were considered lower bounds and underestimates. Observed TCR beta diversity per million T cells fell roughly linearly with age, and a significant reduction was already apparent by age around 44.

The library was built by means of 5' RACE. Data came from an Illumina HiSeq 2500. A second PCR of about 7 to 12 cycles was performed with a sample-barcoded 5' primer and a J-beta primer mix. A template-switch 5' adaptor carrying 12 random nucleotides introduced a unique molecular identifier onto each TCR beta cDNA molecule. Each sample yielded at least 2.5 million CDR3-containing paired-end reads. First-strand cDNA was synthesized from all RNA with the Mint cDNA synthesis kit, primed by a TRBC-specific oligonucleotide. Following uracil-DNA glycosylase treatment, a first 18-cycle PCR with universal primers M1SS and BC2_uni_R was performed on all cDNA. For the original study's pipeline: For normalization, 1 million high-quality reads, each with a distinct molecular identifier, were randomly selected from each sample. Instead of being binned into consensus sequences, reads that shared molecular identifiers were thrown out. MiTCR, set to a Q25 quality threshold and the strictest error-elimination algorithm, was used for CDR3 identification, clonotype clustering and error correction. A nonparametric unseen species model using Euler transformation provided a lower-bound estimate of total TCR beta diversity. The public reads were reprocessed in TCRdb via fastp at Q25 and MiXCR, keeping in-frame beta chains. Entries are consolidated by CDR3 protein sequence, retaining the most common genes and DNA. The authors' filters were not applied to this entry. This sample comprises 650,000 to 1,000,000 distinct CDR3 sequences, roughly 46% of them detected only once. 15% to 20% of the sample belongs to the ten largest clones.

The sample consisted of blood. The TCR comes from a man older than 75 in good health. The rearrangement combines TRBV20-1 with TRBJ2-1; 8 central nucleotides agree with TRBD2. The CDR3 protein is CSAGDVGGGGNEQFF. The DNA reads as follows: TGCAGTGCTGGTGACGTTGGGGGCGGGGGGAATGAGCAGTTCTTC.